Sequencing of this T cell receptor (beta chain) was carried out in a study of CD8 T cells in ankylosing spondylitis. This clonotype appeared a few times. Its cognate antigen is unknown. Broader study findings: Ankylosing spondylitis blood appeared to be characterized by a TCR beta motif of 8 or 9 highly homologous variants.

Trimming left V 4 bases short and J 2 bases short, with 11 bases between. Germline CDR1 is SQVTM and CDR2 is ANQGSEA. The CDR3 covers 14 residues. Quantitative 5'-RACE with molecular barcodes was used to make the TCR beta libraries. Using its own MiXCR run on the 5' RACE reads, TCRdb lists one record per CDR3 protein. The table records 250,000 to 300,000 distinct CDR3 sequences, around 20% of them present only once. This rearrangement joins TRBV29-1 to TRBJ2-2, with D perhaps TRBD1 (5 bases). Sample: blood, either unsorted or a sorted T cell fraction (not recorded which). This receptor was taken from a male donor with ankylosing spondylitis or in good health (not recorded which). The CDR3 reads CSVAMTVNTGELFF. In nucleotides, the CDR3 is TGCAGCGTTGCTATGACAGTTAACACCGGGGAGCTGTTTTTT.